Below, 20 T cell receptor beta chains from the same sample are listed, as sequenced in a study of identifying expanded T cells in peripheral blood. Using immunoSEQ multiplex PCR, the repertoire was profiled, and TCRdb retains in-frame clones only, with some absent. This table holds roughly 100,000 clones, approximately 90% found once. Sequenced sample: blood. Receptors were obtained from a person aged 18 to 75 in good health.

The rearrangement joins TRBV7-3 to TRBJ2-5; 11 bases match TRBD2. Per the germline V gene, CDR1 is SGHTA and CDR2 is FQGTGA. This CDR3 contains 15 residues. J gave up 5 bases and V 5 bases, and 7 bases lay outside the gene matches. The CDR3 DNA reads TGTGCCAGCAGCAAAGTAGCGGGAGGGCCGGAGACCCAGTACTTC. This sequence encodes CASSKVAGGPETQYF.

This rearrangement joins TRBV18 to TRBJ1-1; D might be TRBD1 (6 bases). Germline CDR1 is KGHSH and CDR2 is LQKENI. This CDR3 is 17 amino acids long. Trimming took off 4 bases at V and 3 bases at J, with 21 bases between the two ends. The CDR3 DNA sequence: TGTGCCAGCTCACTACCGCTTGGGGGGGCTAAGGACACTGAAGCTTTCTTT. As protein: CASSLPLGGAKDTEAFF.

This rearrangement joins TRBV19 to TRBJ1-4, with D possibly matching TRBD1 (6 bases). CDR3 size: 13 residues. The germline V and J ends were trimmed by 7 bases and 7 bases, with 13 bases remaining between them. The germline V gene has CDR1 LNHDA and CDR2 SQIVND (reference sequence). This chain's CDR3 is CASTVGGGEKLFF. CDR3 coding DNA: TGTGCCAGTACCGTTGGGGGCGGTGAAAAACTGTTTTTT.

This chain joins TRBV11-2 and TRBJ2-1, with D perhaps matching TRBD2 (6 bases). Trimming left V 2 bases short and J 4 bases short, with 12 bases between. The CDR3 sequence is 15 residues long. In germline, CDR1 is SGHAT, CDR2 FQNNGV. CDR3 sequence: CASSLQGGYYNEQFF. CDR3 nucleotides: TGTGCCAGCAGCTTACAGGGAGGCTATTACAATGAGCAGTTCTTC.

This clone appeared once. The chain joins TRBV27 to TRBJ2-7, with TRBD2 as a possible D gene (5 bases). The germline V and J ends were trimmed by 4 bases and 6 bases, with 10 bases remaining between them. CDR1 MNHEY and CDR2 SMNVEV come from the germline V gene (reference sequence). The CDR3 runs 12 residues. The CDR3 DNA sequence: TGTGCCAGCAGTTCCCAACTAGGCGAGCAGTACTTC. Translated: CASSSQLGEQYF.

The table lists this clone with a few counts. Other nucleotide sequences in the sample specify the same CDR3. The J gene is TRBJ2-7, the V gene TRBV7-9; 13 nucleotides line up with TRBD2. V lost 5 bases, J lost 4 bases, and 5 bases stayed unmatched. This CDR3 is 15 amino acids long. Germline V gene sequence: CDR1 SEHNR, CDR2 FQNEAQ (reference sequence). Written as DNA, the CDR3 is TGTGCCAGCAGCCCCCGGACTAGCGGGAGTTACGAGCAGTACTTC. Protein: CASSPRTSGSYEQYF.

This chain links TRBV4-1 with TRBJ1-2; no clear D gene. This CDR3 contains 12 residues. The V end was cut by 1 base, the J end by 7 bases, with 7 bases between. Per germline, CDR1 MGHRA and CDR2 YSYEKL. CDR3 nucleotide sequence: TGCGCCAGCAGCCAAGGACCCCGTGGCTACACCTTC. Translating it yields CASSQGPRGYTF.

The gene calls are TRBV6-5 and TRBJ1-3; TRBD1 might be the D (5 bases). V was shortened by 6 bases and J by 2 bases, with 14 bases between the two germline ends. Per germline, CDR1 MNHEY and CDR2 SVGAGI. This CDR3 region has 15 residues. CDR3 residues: CASRPTGDAGNTIYF. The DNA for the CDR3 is TGTGCCAGCAGACCTACAGGAGACGCTGGAAACACCATATATTTT.

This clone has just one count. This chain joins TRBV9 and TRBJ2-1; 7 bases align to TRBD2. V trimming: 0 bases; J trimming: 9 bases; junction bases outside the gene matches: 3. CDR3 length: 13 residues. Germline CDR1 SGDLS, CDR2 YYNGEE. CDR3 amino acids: CASSVEGGVEQFF. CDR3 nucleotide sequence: TGTGCCAGCAGCGTAGAGGGAGGGGTTGAGCAGTTCTTC.

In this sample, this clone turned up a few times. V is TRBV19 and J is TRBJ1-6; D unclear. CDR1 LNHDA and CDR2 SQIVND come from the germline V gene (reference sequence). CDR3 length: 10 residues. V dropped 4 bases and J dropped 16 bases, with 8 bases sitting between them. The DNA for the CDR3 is TGTGCCAGTAGTAGTTCGGGACTCCACTTT. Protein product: CASSSSGLHF.

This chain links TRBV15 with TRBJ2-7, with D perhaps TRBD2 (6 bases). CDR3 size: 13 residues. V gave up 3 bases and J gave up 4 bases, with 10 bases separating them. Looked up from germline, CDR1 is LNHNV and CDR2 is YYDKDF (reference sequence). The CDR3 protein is CATSRRGTYEQYF. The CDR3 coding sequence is TGTGCCACCAGCAGGCGGGGAACATACGAGCAGTACTTC.

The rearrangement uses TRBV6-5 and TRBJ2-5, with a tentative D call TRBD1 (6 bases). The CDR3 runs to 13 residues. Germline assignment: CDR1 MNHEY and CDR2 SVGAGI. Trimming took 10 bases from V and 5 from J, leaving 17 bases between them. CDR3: CATTTGFSETQYF. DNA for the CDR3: TGTGCCACCACAACAGGGTTTTCGGAGACCCAGTACTTC.

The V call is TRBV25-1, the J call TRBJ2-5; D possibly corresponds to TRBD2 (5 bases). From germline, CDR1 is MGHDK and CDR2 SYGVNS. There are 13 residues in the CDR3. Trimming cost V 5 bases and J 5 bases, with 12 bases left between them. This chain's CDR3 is CASSLEVGETQYF. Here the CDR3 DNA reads TGTGCCAGCAGTCTGGAGGTCGGGGAGACCCAGTACTTC.

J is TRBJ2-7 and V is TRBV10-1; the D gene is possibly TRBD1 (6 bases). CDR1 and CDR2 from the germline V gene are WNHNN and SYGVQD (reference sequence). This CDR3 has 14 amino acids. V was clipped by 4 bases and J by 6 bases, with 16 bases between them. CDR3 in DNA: TGCGCCAGCAGTGGCGAGACAGGCCCGGGCGAGCAGTACTTC. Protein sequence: CASSGETGPGEQYF.

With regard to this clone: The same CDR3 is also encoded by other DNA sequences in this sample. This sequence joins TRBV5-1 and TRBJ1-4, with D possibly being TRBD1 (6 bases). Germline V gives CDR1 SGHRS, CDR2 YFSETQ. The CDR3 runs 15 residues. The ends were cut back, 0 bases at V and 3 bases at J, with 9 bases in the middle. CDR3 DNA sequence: TGCGCCAGCAGCTTGGGGACAGCTCCTAATGAAAAACTGTTTTTT. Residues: CASSLGTAPNEKLFF. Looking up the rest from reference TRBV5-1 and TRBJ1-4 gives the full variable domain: KAGVTQTPRYLIKTRGQQVTLSCSPISGHRSVSWYQQTPGQGLQFLFEYFSETQRNKGNFPGRFSGRQFSNSRSEMNVSTLELGDSALYLCASSLGTAPNEKLFFGSGTQLSVL.

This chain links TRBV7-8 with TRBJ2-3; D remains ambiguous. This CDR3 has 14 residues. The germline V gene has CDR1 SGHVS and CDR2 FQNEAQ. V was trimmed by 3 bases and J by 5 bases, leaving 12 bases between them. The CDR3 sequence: CASSFLSEVDTQYF. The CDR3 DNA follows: TGTGCCAGCAGCTTTTTAAGCGAGGTAGATACGCAGTATTTT.

The CDR3 bases are TGTGCCACCCGACAGGGCCACTCTGGGGCCAACGTCCTGACTTTC. This translates into CATRQGHSGANVLTF. The chain links TRBV19 to TRBJ2-6, with 7 bases lining up with TRBD1. The CDR3 contains 15 residues. Trimming removed 10 bases from V and 0 bases from J; junction bases left unmatched: 6. Germline lookup yields CDR1 LNHDA and CDR2 SQIVND (reference sequence).

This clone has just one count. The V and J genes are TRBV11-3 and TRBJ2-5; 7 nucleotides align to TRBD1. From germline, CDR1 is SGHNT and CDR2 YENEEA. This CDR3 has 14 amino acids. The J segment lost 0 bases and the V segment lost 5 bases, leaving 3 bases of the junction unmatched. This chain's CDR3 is CASSPGQHQETQYF. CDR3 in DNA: TGTGCCAGCAGCCCGGGACAGCACCAAGAGACCCAGTACTTC.

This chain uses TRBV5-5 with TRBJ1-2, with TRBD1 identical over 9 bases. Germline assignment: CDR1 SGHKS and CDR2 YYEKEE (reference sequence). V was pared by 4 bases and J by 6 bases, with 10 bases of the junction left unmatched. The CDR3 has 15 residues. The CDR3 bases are TGTGCCAGCAGCCGCCGGGACAGGGTTGTTGATGGCTACACCTTC. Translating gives CASSRRDRVVDGYTF.

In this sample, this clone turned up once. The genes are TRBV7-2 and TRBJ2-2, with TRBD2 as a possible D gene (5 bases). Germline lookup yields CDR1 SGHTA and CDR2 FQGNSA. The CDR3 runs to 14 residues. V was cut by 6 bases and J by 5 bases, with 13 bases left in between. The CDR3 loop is CASRLGGGTGELFF. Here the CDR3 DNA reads TGTGCCAGCAGACTCGGAGGTGGGACCGGGGAGCTGTTTTTT.